Listed here are 14 T cell receptor beta chains from one sample, sequenced in a study of blood T cell repertoires in COVID-19. The data were produced by immunoSEQ multiplex PCR, yet TCRdb's version contains in-frame clones alone and is incomplete. Here the sample spans 380,000 or so clones, 86% being singletons. The sample comprised peripheral blood. The receptors derive from a woman aged 60-75 years with COVID-19, enrolled during active disease.

On this clone: The same CDR3 arises from other DNA sequences in this sample as well. This chain links TRBV5-6 with TRBJ1-1; D uncertain. V was clipped by 4 bases and J by 1 base, with 11 bases between them. The V gene's germline CDR1 is SGHDT and CDR2 YYEEEE. The CDR3 consists of 14 residues. The DNA for the CDR3 is TGTGCCAGCAGCCTATTCGGTGAGAACACTGAAGCTTTCTTT. Translating gives CASSLFGENTEAFF.

CDR3 region: CASSFSGGGGTDTQYF. Here the CDR3 DNA reads TGTGCCAGCAGTTTTTCAGGGGGCGGGGGCACAGATACGCAGTATTTT. The J gene is TRBJ2-3, the V gene TRBV28; 8 bases map to TRBD1. V lost 3 bases and J lost 1; bases outside the gene matches: 6. The CDR3 has 16 residues. Germline assignment: CDR1 MDHEN and CDR2 SYDVKM.

This clone was seen once. The chain recombines TRBV5-1 with TRBJ1-5, with D unresolved. Deletions cut 0 bases from V and 6 bases from J, with 7 bases between. The CDR3 has 13 amino acids. Per germline, CDR1 SGHRS and CDR2 YFSETQ. The CDR3 DNA reads TGCGCCAGCAGCTTGGCTGGGAGTCAGCCCCAGCATTTT. This encodes CASSLAGSQPQHF.

This chain links TRBV6-5 with TRBJ1-6, with 7 bases matching TRBD1. Germline values: CDR1 MNHEY, CDR2 SVGAGI. J was trimmed by 10 bases and V by 4 bases; bases with no gene match: 7. The CDR3 totals 14 residues. For the CDR3, the DNA is TGTGCCAGCAGTTCCGCCGGGACAGCATCACCCCTCCACTTT. Translating it yields CASSSAGTASPLHF.

The chain carries TRBV5-1 and TRBJ2-5, with D possibly TRBD2 on 5 matching bases. Germline loops: CDR1 SGHRS, CDR2 YFSETQ. V shed 0 bases and J shed 2 bases, with 17 bases lying between them. There are 17 residues in the CDR3. CDR3 DNA: TGCGCCAGCAGCTTGGCCCCCTCGGGGTCGCATCAAGAGACCCAGTACTTC. It yields the protein CASSLAPSGSHQETQYF.

The rearrangement uses TRBV29-1 and TRBJ2-3, with 11 bases that match TRBD2. Germline V gives CDR1 SQVTM, CDR2 ANQGSEA. Trimming cost V 7 bases and J 6 bases; bases outside gene matches: 9. The CDR3 extends over 14 amino acids. DNA for the CDR3: TGCAGCGCCGAAACTAGCGGGGGAGCGGATACGCAGTATTTT. It encodes CSAETSGGADTQYF.

The chain couples TRBV18 to TRBJ1-5; D is ambiguous. The CDR3 is 13 amino acids. Germline loops: CDR1 KGHSH, CDR2 LQKENI. Trimming took 1 base from V and 5 from J, leaving 6 bases between them. In DNA, the CDR3 is TGTGCCAGCTCACCACACCCAGATCAGCCCCAGCATTTT. This encodes CASSPHPDQPQHF.

The chain uses TRBV5-1 and TRBJ2-3; TRBD1 is a possible D gene (6 bases). Germline V gives CDR1 SGHRS, CDR2 YFSETQ. The CDR3 length is 15 residues. Trimming shortened V by 4 bases and J by 2 bases, and 14 bases separated the two germline ends. CDR3 region: CASSIGQSFTDTQYF. CDR3 bases: TGCGCCAGCAGCATCGGACAGTCCTTCACAGATACGCAGTATTTT.

V usage is TRBV27 and J usage is TRBJ1-1, with 7 bases lining up with TRBD1. The germline gives CDR1 MNHEY, CDR2 SMNVEV (reference sequence). The V gene end was trimmed by 2 bases and the J gene end by 10 bases; junction bases not matched to a gene: 7. The CDR3 has 13 residues. The CDR3 DNA is TGTGCCAGCAGTTTAGAGGGGGCGTTAGTAGCTTTCTTT. Amino acid sequence: CASSLEGALVAFF.

The chain is built from TRBV7-2 and TRBJ1-1, with a possible D match to TRBD1 (6 bases). The CDR3 is 16 residues long. V lost 1 base and J lost 5, with 17 bases in between. Germline CDR1 and CDR2: SGHTA and FQGNSA. In DNA form, the CDR3 reads TGTGCCAGCAGCTTAGTATTGGGAGGGGGAGGGACTGAAGCTTTCTTT. This translates into CASSLVLGGGGTEAFF.

This sequence joins TRBV7-9 and TRBJ1-4; a weak D match, TRBD1 (5 bases). V lost 2 bases, J lost 0 bases, and 10 bases lay in between. Germline V gives CDR1 SEHNR, CDR2 FQNEAQ (reference sequence). This CDR3 is 16 amino acids long. Here the CDR3 DNA reads TGTGCCAGCAGCTTATCGGGGGATGCAACTAATGAAAAACTGTTTTTT. Protein: CASSLSGDATNEKLFF.

The chain carries TRBV6-5 and TRBJ2-7; 9 positions match TRBD1. V shed 0 bases and J 6 bases; nucleotides not matched to a gene: 9. CDR1 MNHEY and CDR2 SVGAGI come from the germline V gene. This CDR3 has 16 amino acids. The CDR3 coding sequence is TGTGCCAGCAGTTACTCGACGACAGGGGGTGATAGCGAGCAGTACTTC. It encodes CASSYSTTGGDSEQYF.

The chain combines TRBV6-2 or TRBV6-3 with TRBJ2-7, with 7 bases lining up with TRBD1. With V trimmed by 0 bases and J by 3 bases, 5 bases remained unmatched. CDR3 length: 15 residues. Per the germline V gene, CDR1 is MNHEY and CDR2 is SVGEGT. The CDR3 DNA is TGTGCCAGCAGTTACTCGAGAGGGGGCGTCTACGAGCAGTACTTC. Protein product: CASSYSRGGVYEQYF.

This chain joins TRBV11-3 and TRBJ2-7; the D gene is possibly TRBD1 (6 bases). The V end was cut by 6 bases, the J end by 7 bases, with 13 bases between. Germline V gene sequence: CDR1 SGHNT, CDR2 YENEEA. The CDR3 length is 12 residues. The CDR3 spells CASSSQGREQYF. In DNA, the CDR3 is TGTGCCAGCAGTTCACAGGGAAGGGAGCAGTACTTC. The full variable domain, its missing parts supplied by reference TRBV11-3 and TRBJ2-7, is EAGVVQSPRYKIIEKKQPVAFWCNPISGHNTLYWYLQNLGQGPELLIRYENEEAVDDSQLPKDRFSAERLKGVDSTLKIQPAELGDSAVYLCASSSQGREQYFGPGTRLTVT.